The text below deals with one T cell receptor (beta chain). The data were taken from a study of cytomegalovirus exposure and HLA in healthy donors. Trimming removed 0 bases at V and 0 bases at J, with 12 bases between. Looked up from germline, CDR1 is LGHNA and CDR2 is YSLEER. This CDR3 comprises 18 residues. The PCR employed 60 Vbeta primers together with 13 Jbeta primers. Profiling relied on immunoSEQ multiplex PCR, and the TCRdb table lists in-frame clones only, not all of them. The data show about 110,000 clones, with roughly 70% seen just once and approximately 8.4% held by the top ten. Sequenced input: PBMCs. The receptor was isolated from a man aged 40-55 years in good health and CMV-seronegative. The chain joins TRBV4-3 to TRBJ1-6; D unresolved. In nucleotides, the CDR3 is TGCGCCAGCAGCCAAGATATCTCGGGGAGCTCCTATAATTCACCCCTCCACTTT. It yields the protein CASSQDISGSSYNSPLHF.